This T cell receptor (beta chain) was sequenced during a study of glioma-infiltrating T cells. On the study more broadly: Samples included WHO grade II oligodendrogliomas or astrocytomas and initial-diagnosis grade IV glioblastomas. Sequencing aimed for roughly 4.5- to 11-fold coverage of about a million peripheral T cells.

As to this clonotype: The target antigen is unknown.

CDR1 is KGHSH, CDR2 LQKENI, per germline. The CDR3 covers 13 residues. With 5 bases removed from V and 8 bases from J, the gap between germline ends came to 13 bases. Amplification of TCR alpha and beta CDR3 regions from RNA used iRepertoire nested multiplex PCR. One-step reverse transcription and amplification started from approximately 100-400 ng of tissue mRNA or PBMC total RNA. TCRdb analysed the multiplex PCR reads with MiXCR anew, one entry per CDR3 protein. The table shows more than 350,000 distinct CDR3 sequences, with less than 50% occurring only once. Points from the study as a whole: Shared blood CDR3 signature motifs marked patients with low tissue-blood divergence.

Material: glioma tissue, nonneoplastic brain tissue, or PBMCs (not recorded which). The genes are TRBV18 and TRBJ2-1; TRBD1 might be the D (6 bases). The receptor's source is a human donor with low-grade glioma or glioblastoma, undergoing nonglioma brain surgery, or in good health (not recorded which). CDR3 loop: CASSLGKGDEQFF. CDR3 nucleotide sequence: TGTGCCAGCTCATTGGGAAAGGGGGATGAGCAGTTCTTC.